One and the same sample provided the 26 T cell receptor beta chains below, sequenced in a study of T cells in Graves' hyperthyroidism and ophthalmopathy (dated by TCRdb to between 2019 and 2020). To prepare the library, multiplex PCR was applied. The listed sequencing device is Illumina HiSeq 2000. Amplification of TCR beta CDR3 regions was carried out from RNA transcripts. For the first round of RT-PCR on the TCR CDR3, the HTBI primer set was used together with the Qiagen OneStep RT-PCR kit. TCRdb applied fastp at Q25 and MiXCR to the public reads, then kept only in-frame beta chains. Each CDR3 protein appears once, grouped with its most common genes and DNA. This sample is represented by 400,000 to 500,000 distinct CDR3 sequences; approximately 15% of them were singletons. In total, the top ten clones hold roughly 17% of the sample. The sequenced material came from blood. These receptors were obtained from a woman between 18 and 30 years old with Graves' hyperthyroidism.

The table lists this clonotype with many counts. The chain employs TRBV12-3 or TRBV12-4 and TRBJ1-2, with D perhaps matching TRBD1 (5 bases). There are 13 residues in the CDR3. V was shortened by 7 bases and J by 3 bases, with 12 bases between the two germline ends. The DNA of the CDR3 is TGTGCCAGCACACCTGAAGGGGACTATGGCTACACCTTC. Protein: CASTPEGDYGYTF.

The V gene is TRBV12-3 or TRBV12-4, the J gene TRBJ1-2, with 8 bases aligning to TRBD1. This CDR3 spans 19 amino acids. Losses at the gene ends were 6 bases for V and 1 base for J; bases not matched to a gene: 19. The CDR3 nucleotides read TGTGCCAGCAGCCGCAATGTAGACAGGGGACTAAATTTTAACTATGGCTACACCTTC. Protein sequence: CASSRNVDRGLNFNYGYTF.

This clonotype has ten or more counts. V usage is TRBV12-3 or TRBV12-4 and J usage is TRBJ1-3, with 7 bases that match TRBD1. The CDR3 runs to 17 residues. J was trimmed by 2 bases and V by 6 bases; bases with no gene match: 13. CDR3 sequence (DNA): TGTGCCAGCAGACCCCTCGGGACAGCATCTGCTGGAAACACCATATATTTT. This gives the protein CASRPLGTASAGNTIYF.

This chain joins TRBV12-3 or TRBV12-4 and TRBJ2-1; 14 bases are a match to TRBD2. With V trimmed by 4 bases and J by 10 bases, 6 bases remained unmatched. There are 15 residues in the CDR3. CDR3 in DNA: TGTGCCAGCAGTTCCGGGACTAGCGGGAGATACGAGCAGTTCTTC. Its translation: CASSSGTSGRYEQFF.

This clonotype was seen repeatedly, ten times or more. This sequence joins TRBV5-1 and TRBJ2-1; 12 bases agree with TRBD2. The V gene end was trimmed by 0 bases and the J gene end by 6 bases; junction bases not matched to a gene: 7. The CDR3 length is 17 residues. Germline loops: CDR1 SGHRS, CDR2 YFSETQ. The CDR3 bases are TGCGCCAGCAGCTTGGAGGGACTAGCGGGCCTGCTCAATGAGCAGTTCTTC. Protein sequence: CASSLEGLAGLLNEQFF.

Ten or more counts support this clonotype. The chain links TRBV6-1 to TRBJ1-1; D might be TRBD1 (6 bases). V lost 7 bases and J 1 base, leaving 10 bases between the germline ends. Germline V CDR1 and CDR2: MNHNS, SASEGT. The CDR3 has 13 residues. CDR3 nucleotides: TGTGCCAGCACGGGGGGCAGGAACACTGAAGCTTTCTTT. It yields the protein CASTGGRNTEAFF.

In its sample, this clonotype was seen many times. The genes are TRBV4-1 and TRBJ1-5; possible D gene TRBD1, 6 bases. Per germline, CDR1 MGHRA and CDR2 YSYEKL. The CDR3 is 15 residues long. Trimming shortened V by 4 bases and J by 3 bases, and 13 bases separated the two germline ends. The CDR3 region is CASSPQQGSNQPQHF. The CDR3 region has the DNA TGCGCCAGCAGCCCCCAACAGGGATCCAATCAGCCCCAGCATTTT.

This clonotype was detected many times. V gene TRBV5-1 combines with J gene TRBJ2-1, with 7 nucleotides matching TRBD2. CDR1 is SGHRS, CDR2 YFSETQ, per germline. Trimming took 0 bases from V and 3 from J; bases not matched to a gene: 6. CDR3 size: 16 residues. The CDR3 sequence is CASSLAGSGNYNEQFF. The DNA for the CDR3 is TGCGCCAGCAGCTTGGCCGGAAGCGGGAACTACAATGAGCAGTTCTTC.

The rearrangement uses TRBV12-3 or TRBV12-4 and TRBJ2-4; 10 bases align to TRBD2. The trim removed 3 bases at V and 7 bases at J, leaving 12 bases unmatched. The CDR3 has 17 amino acids. CDR3 amino acids: CASSFLLAGANWNIQYF. The CDR3 DNA sequence: TGTGCCAGCAGTTTTTTGCTAGCGGGAGCTAACTGGAACATTCAGTACTTC.

This clonotype was seen at least ten times. This chain connects TRBV19 to TRBJ1-1; TRBD1 might be the D (5 bases). The CDR3 contains 16 residues. Germline CDR1 and CDR2: LNHDA and SQIVND (reference sequence). V was clipped by 7 bases and J by 1 base, with 19 bases between them. The DNA for the CDR3 is TGTGCCAGTATTAGGTGGCAGGGCCCCAAGAACACTGAAGCTTTCTTT. Amino acids: CASIRWQGPKNTEAFF.

This clonotype was counted a few times. The chain couples TRBV7-2 to TRBJ1-2; TRBD1 might be the D (5 bases). The germline V gene encodes CDR1 SGHTA and CDR2 FQGNSA. V gave up 5 bases and J gave up 4 bases, with 17 bases separating them. The CDR3 contains 15 residues. This CDR3 reads CASSNTGLPGYGYTF. The CDR3 region has the DNA TGTGCCAGCAGCAACACGGGACTCCCCGGCTATGGCTACACCTTC.

The table lists this clonotype with many counts. The chain employs TRBV10-3 and TRBJ2-1; 9 nucleotides align to TRBD1. The CDR3 spans 15 residues. Germline CDR1 and CDR2: ENHRY and SYGVKD. Trimming cost V 4 bases and J 3 bases; bases outside gene matches: 4. In DNA form, the CDR3 reads TGTGCCATCAGTGCCCTGGACAGGGGCTACAATGAGCAGTTCTTC. Translation gives CAISALDRGYNEQFF.

This clonotype was found many times. This sequence joins TRBV20-1 and TRBJ2-7, with 11 bases matching TRBD2. The germline CDR1 and CDR2 sequences are DFQATT and SNEGSKA (reference sequence). J was trimmed by 0 bases and V by 2 bases; bases with no gene match: 9. CDR3 size: 17 residues. In nucleotides, the CDR3 is TGCAGTGCTAGAACAATAGCGGGAGGGCTTCCCTCCTACGAGCAGTACGTC. Translation: CSARTIAGGLPSYEQYV.

For this clonotype: A single base separates this from a much larger clone, so it may be a read error. This chain joins TRBV28 and TRBJ2-7; perhaps D is TRBD1 or TRBD2 (5 bases each). CDR1 and CDR2 (germline): MDHEN, SYDVKM. The CDR3 extends over 13 amino acids. CDR3 sequence: CASSVLRGAERYV. Here the CDR3 DNA reads TGTGCCAGCAGTGTCTTAAGAGGGGCCGAGCGGTACGTC.

The sample holds many counts of this clonotype. This chain joins TRBV18 and TRBJ1-4, with 7 bases aligning to TRBD1. In germline, CDR1 is KGHSH, CDR2 LQKENI. The CDR3 spans 15 residues. The V and J ends lost 6 bases and 5 bases, in that order; junction bases with no gene match: 9. CDR3 sequence (DNA): TGTGCCAGCTCCCATGGGGACAGCACAAATGAAAAACTGTTTTTT. Translated: CASSHGDSTNEKLFF.

The genes are TRBV3-1 and TRBJ2-6; D is unclear. The V gene lost 3 bases and the J gene lost 0 bases, with 12 bases spanning the gap. This CDR3 comprises 17 residues. The germline CDR1 and CDR2 sequences are LGHDT and YNNKEL (reference sequence). The CDR3 coding sequence is TGTGCCAGCAGCCATCGGGCCGCCCCCTCTGGGGCCAACGTCCTGACTTTC. This encodes CASSHRAAPSGANVLTF.

Many counts were recorded for this clonotype. The chain is built from TRBV7-6 and TRBJ1-1; a possible D gene is TRBD1 (6 bases). The length of the CDR3 is 15 residues. Germline V gene sequence: CDR1 SGHVS, CDR2 FNYEAQ. Trimming took 5 bases from V and 0 from J, leaving 13 bases between them. The CDR3 here is CASSVGGRMNTEAFF. The CDR3 region has the DNA TGTGCCAGCAGCGTAGGGGGGCGGATGAACACTGAAGCTTTCTTT. Together with reference TRBV7-6 and TRBJ1-1, the CDR3 gives the full variable domain: GAGVSQSPRYKVTKRGQDVALRCDPISGHVSLYWYRQALGQGPEFLTYFNYEAQQDKSGLPNDRFSAERPEGSISTLTIQRTEQRDSAMYRCASSVGGRMNTEAFFGQGTRLTVV.

Of note for this clonotype: It may be a read error: a sequence one base away is much more abundant. The chain joins TRBV2 to TRBJ2-1, with TRBD2 matching 7 bases. J lost 4 bases, V lost 0 bases, and 6 bases had no gene match. This CDR3 region has 16 residues. The germline V gene encodes CDR1 SNHLY and CDR2 FYNNEI. The CDR3 DNA reads as TGTGCCAGCAGTGAAGCTCCTGCTAGCGGATACAATGAGCAGTTCTTC. Amino acid sequence: CASSEAPASGYNEQFF.

This clonotype was picked up a small number of times. The chain joins TRBV7-3 to TRBJ2-1; 8 bases are a match to TRBD2. V gave up 5 bases and J gave up 0 bases; unmatched junction bases: 9. Germline CDR1 is SGHTA and CDR2 is FQGTGA. The CDR3 covers 17 residues. The DNA of the CDR3 is TGTGCCAGCAGCACACTTAGAGGGACTAGCTCCTACAATGAGCAGTTCTTC. It encodes CASSTLRGTSSYNEQFF.

At least ten counts were recorded for this clonotype. The chain carries TRBV7-3 and TRBJ2-3, with TRBD2 matching 8 bases. Trimming took 1 base from V and 3 from J; bases not matched to a gene: 9. The germline gives CDR1 SGHTA, CDR2 FQGTGA. This CDR3 region has 17 residues. CDR3: CASSLRPGGPVTDTQYF. The CDR3, as DNA: TGTGCCAGCAGCTTAAGACCGGGAGGGCCGGTTACAGATACGCAGTATTTT.

This clonotype was seen ten or more times. The chain joins TRBV3-1 to TRBJ1-1, with D perhaps TRBD1 (5 bases). The V gene lost 7 bases and the J gene lost 6 bases, with 9 bases spanning the gap. The CDR3 has 11 amino acids. In germline, CDR1 is LGHDT, CDR2 YNNKEL (reference sequence). CDR3 coding DNA: TGTGCCAGCACAGGGTTTGCTGAAGCTTTCTTT. As protein: CASTGFAEAFF.

This clonotype was recorded at least ten times. The chain links TRBV12-3 or TRBV12-4 to TRBJ2-1; 8 bases are a match to TRBD2. Germline trimming cut 7 bases from V and 4 bases from J; bases unmatched to any gene: 9. This CDR3 is built from 15 residues. CDR3 bases: TGTGCCAGCACCTGGGGTAGCGGGGTTTACAATGAGCAGTTCTTC. This codes for CASTWGSGVYNEQFF.

Ten or more counts support this clonotype. The CDR3 sequence: CSVEFLGTSGRKMETQYF. CDR3 in DNA: TGCAGCGTTGAATTCCTAGGGACTAGCGGGAGGAAGATGGAGACCCAGTACTTC. The J gene is TRBJ2-5, the V gene TRBV29-1; TRBD2 matches at 15 bases. The germline gives CDR1 SQVTM, CDR2 ANQGSEA. After removal of 2 bases from V and 5 bases from J, the junction contained 12 bases not matched to a gene. The CDR3 runs to 18 residues.

The chain combines TRBV7-3 with TRBJ1-2; possibly TRBD1 for D (5 bases). This CDR3 contains 13 residues. Germline assignment: CDR1 SGHTA and CDR2 FQGTGA. Trimming left V 0 bases short and J 5 bases short, with 7 bases between. The CDR3 loop is CASSLTSGYGYTF. As DNA, the CDR3 is TGTGCCAGCAGCTTAACATCAGGGTATGGCTACACCTTC. The full variable domain, rest sourced from reference TRBV7-3 and TRBJ1-2, is GAGVSQTPSNKVTEKGKYVELRCDPISGHTALYWYRQSLGQGPEFLIYFQGTGAADDSGLPNDRFFAVRPEGSVSTLKIQRTERGDSAVYLCASSLTSGYGYTFGSGTRLTVV.

The V call is TRBV19, the J call TRBJ1-6, with no clear D. Germline CDR1 LNHDA, CDR2 SQIVND (reference sequence). The ends were cut back, 3 bases at V and 14 bases at J, with 8 bases in the middle. The CDR3 is made up of 11 amino acids. The CDR3 DNA sequence: TGTGCCAGTAGTATTGACGGAACCCTCCACTTT. Protein sequence: CASSIDGTLHF.

Ten or more counts support this clonotype. The chain has TRBV7-2 and TRBJ2-1; 11 bases line up with TRBD2. J gave up 9 bases and V 5 bases, and 9 bases lay outside the gene matches. Germline values: CDR1 SGHTA, CDR2 FQGNSA. The CDR3 is 15 residues long. The CDR3 protein is CASSPTSGRLVEQFF. For the CDR3, the DNA is TGTGCCAGCAGCCCTACTAGCGGGAGATTGGTTGAGCAGTTCTTC.